These T cell receptor beta chains were read from a single sample in a study of blood T cell repertoires in COVID-19. Assay used: immunoSEQ multiplex PCR; TCRdb lists only in-frame clones, some missing. The table includes roughly 100,000 clones, approximately 80% detected once. Input material: peripheral blood. These receptors came from a woman of 80 years or more with acute or convalescent COVID-19. CDR3s include the opening cysteine and the closing phenylalanine or tryptophan. D genes are given only for firm matches. For some rows the clone size is stated as once, few or many, or as a class when expanded; others skip it.

J gene: TRBJ2-3
V gene: TRBV6-6
clone size: .
D gene: TRBD1
CDR3 protein: CASRDRGSSTDTQYF
CDR3 DNA: TGTGCCAGCAGGGACAGGGGGTCTAGCACAGATACGCAGTATTTT

J gene: TRBJ2-1
V gene: TRBV7-2
clone size: few
D gene: .
CDR3 protein: CASSLFFGMGGEYNEQFF
CDR3 DNA: TGTGCCAGCAGCTTATTCTTCGGGATGGGCGGGGAGTACAATGAGCAGTTCTTC

J gene: TRBJ1-1
V gene: TRBV3-1/TRBV3-2
clone size: .
D gene: .
CDR3 protein: CASSQGQPGYGTEAFF
CDR3 DNA: TGTGCCAGCAGCCAAGGACAGCCTGGGTATGGCACTGAAGCTTTCTTT

J gene: TRBJ2-1
V gene: TRBV3-1/TRBV3-2
clone size: .
D gene: TRBD2
CDR3 protein: CASSQIAGGPSYNEQFF
CDR3 DNA: TGTGCCAGCAGCCAAATAGCGGGGGGGCCTTCATACAATGAGCAGTTCTTC

J gene: TRBJ2-5
V gene: TRBV18
clone size: .
D gene: TRBD2
CDR3 protein: CASSPGEGRETQYF
CDR3 DNA: TGTGCCAGCTCACCGGGGGAGGGCCGTGAGACCCAGTACTTC

J gene: TRBJ2-5
V gene: TRBV14
clone size: few
D gene: TRBD1
CDR3 protein: CASSQWTGGYQETQYF
CDR3 DNA: TGTGCCAGCAGCCAGTGGACAGGGGGCTACCAAGAGACCCAGTACTTC

J gene: TRBJ1-2
V gene: TRBV6-2/TRBV6-3
clone size: .
D gene: TRBD1
CDR3 protein: CASSDRGIGYGYTF
CDR3 DNA: TGTGCCAGCAGCGACAGGGGAATAGGCTATGGCTACACCTTC

J gene: TRBJ1-2
V gene: TRBV10-3
clone size: .
D gene: .
CDR3 protein: CAISEGGSLQYGYTF
CDR3 DNA: TGTGCCATCAGTGAGGGGGGCAGCTTACAATATGGCTACACCTTC

J gene: TRBJ2-1
V gene: TRBV7-9
clone size: once
D gene: .
CDR3 protein: CASSFPIGGNEQFF
CDR3 DNA: TGTGCCAGCAGCTTCCCGATAGGGGGCAATGAGCAGTTCTTC

J gene: TRBJ1-2
V gene: TRBV6-6
clone size: .
D gene: .
CDR3 protein: CASSYSGGIGYGYTF
CDR3 DNA: TGTGCCAGCAGTTACTCGGGAGGGATTGGCTATGGCTACACCTTC

J gene: TRBJ2-1
V gene: TRBV4-2
clone size: few
D gene: TRBD2
CDR3 protein: CASSHGTSGMLEQFF
CDR3 DNA: TGTGCCAGCAGCCACGGGACTAGCGGCATGCTAGAGCAGTTCTTC

J gene: TRBJ2-7
V gene: TRBV6-1
clone size: .
D gene: TRBD2
CDR3 protein: CASSEPSGGNYEQYF
CDR3 DNA: TGTGCCAGCAGTGAACCGTCCGGGGGGAACTACGAGCAGTACTTC

J gene: TRBJ2-1
V gene: TRBV11-1
clone size: once
D gene: TRBD2
CDR3 protein: CASRGPSGDSYNEQFF
CDR3 DNA: TGTGCCAGCAGGGGGCCTAGCGGGGACTCCTACAATGAGCAGTTCTTC

J gene: TRBJ2-7
V gene: TRBV6-2/TRBV6-3
clone size: .
D gene: TRBD1
CDR3 protein: CASSIRQGSYEQYF
CDR3 DNA: TGTGCCAGCAGTATTAGACAGGGGAGCTACGAGCAGTACTTC

J gene: TRBJ2-7
V gene: TRBV5-6
clone size: few
D gene: .
CDR3 protein: CASSPFGGTSSYEQYF
CDR3 DNA: TGTGCCAGCAGCCCCTTCGGCGGGACGAGCTCCTACGAGCAGTACTTC

J gene: TRBJ1-3
V gene: TRBV19
clone size: .
D gene: .
CDR3 protein: CASSTGNTQGGNTIYF
CDR3 DNA: TGTGCCAGTAGTACAGGGAATACTCAGGGTGGAAACACCATATATTTT

J gene: TRBJ1-1
V gene: TRBV5-4
clone size: .
D gene: .
CDR3 protein: CASSPGDVGRAFF
CDR3 DNA: TGTGCCAGCAGCCCGGGGGATGTCGGGCGGGCTTTCTTT

J gene: TRBJ2-1
V gene: TRBV11-3
clone size: .
D gene: .
CDR3 protein: CASSLGGTRQGEQFF
CDR3 DNA: TGTGCCAGCAGCTTAGGCGGGACTAGACAGGGTGAGCAGTTCTTC

J gene: TRBJ1-5
V gene: TRBV27
clone size: .
D gene: .
CDR3 protein: CASSLTAGLGEPQHF
CDR3 DNA: TGTGCCAGCAGTTTGACTGCAGGCTTGGGAGAGCCCCAGCATTTT

J gene: TRBJ2-3
V gene: TRBV9
clone size: .
D gene: TRBD2
CDR3 protein: CASSVASGGSAVTQYF
CDR3 DNA: TGTGCCAGCAGCGTAGCCAGCGGGGGGTCGGCAGTTACGCAGTATTTT

J gene: TRBJ2-3
V gene: TRBV30
clone size: .
D gene: .
CDR3 protein: CARSWSLADTQYF
CDR3 DNA: TGTGCCCGCTCATGGAGTTTAGCAGATACGCAGTATTTT

J gene: TRBJ2-1
V gene: TRBV7-8
clone size: .
D gene: TRBD2
CDR3 protein: CASSLTSGSIGEQFF
CDR3 DNA: TGTGCCAGCAGCTTAACTAGCGGGAGTATTGGTGAGCAGTTCTTC

J gene: TRBJ2-1
V gene: TRBV7-2
clone size: .
D gene: .
CDR3 protein: CASSSSYEIYNEQFF
CDR3 DNA: TGTGCCAGCAGCTCCTCCTACGAGATTTACAATGAGCAGTTCTTC

J gene: TRBJ2-1
V gene: TRBV7-3
clone size: .
D gene: TRBD2
CDR3 protein: CGGRGSYNEQFF
CDR3 DNA: TGTGGCGGGCGGGGGTCCTACAATGAGCAGTTCTTC

J gene: TRBJ1-5
V gene: TRBV6-5
clone size: .
D gene: .
CDR3 protein: CASSYGRGWNQPQHF
CDR3 DNA: TGTGCCAGCAGTTACGGCAGGGGATGGAATCAGCCCCAGCATTTT

J gene: TRBJ2-4
V gene: TRBV6-1
clone size: .
D gene: .
CDR3 protein: CASSEGVGLLAKNIQYF
CDR3 DNA: TGTGCCAGCAGTGAAGGGGTCGGGTTACTAGCCAAAAACATTCAGTACTTC

J gene: TRBJ1-2
V gene: TRBV13
clone size: .
D gene: .
CDR3 protein: CASSSETGFQGYTF
CDR3 DNA: TGTGCCAGCAGCTCCGAAACAGGGTTTCAAGGCTACACCTTC

J gene: TRBJ2-3
V gene: TRBV5-6
clone size: once
D gene: TRBD1
CDR3 protein: CASSMDRGTDTQYF
CDR3 DNA: TGTGCCAGCAGCATGGACAGGGGCACAGATACGCAGTATTTT

J gene: TRBJ1-1
V gene: TRBV3-1/TRBV3-2
clone size: .
D gene: .
CDR3 protein: CASSYLGSGNTEAFF
CDR3 DNA: TGTGCCAGCAGCTATCTAGGATCTGGGAACACTGAAGCTTTCTTT

J gene: TRBJ2-1
V gene: TRBV4-2
clone size: .
D gene: .
CDR3 protein: CASSQDRVGAYNEQFF
CDR3 DNA: TGTGCCAGCAGCCAAGATCGGGTGGGAGCTTACAATGAGCAGTTCTTC

J gene: TRBJ1-5
V gene: TRBV6-5
clone size: .
D gene: .
CDR3 protein: CASSSQAGQPQHF
CDR3 DNA: TGTGCCAGCAGTTCCCAGGCGGGACAGCCCCAGCATTTT

J gene: TRBJ1-3
V gene: TRBV10-3
clone size: few
D gene: .
CDR3 protein: CATPGLSGNTIYF
CDR3 DNA: TGTGCCACCCCGGGACTCTCTGGAAACACCATATATTTT

J gene: TRBJ1-2
V gene: TRBV20-1
clone size: .
D gene: TRBD1
CDR3 protein: CSASGGGAHYGYTF
CDR3 DNA: TGCAGTGCTAGTGGAGGGGGCGCCCACTATGGCTACACCTTC

J gene: TRBJ1-3
V gene: TRBV6-5
clone size: few
D gene: .
CDR3 protein: CASSRRGDSGNTIYF
CDR3 DNA: TGTGCCAGCTCCAGACGGGGTGACTCTGGAAACACCATATATTTT

J gene: TRBJ1-3
V gene: TRBV7-8
clone size: .
D gene: TRBD1
CDR3 protein: CASSSYRDRGGNTIYF
CDR3 DNA: TGTGCCAGCAGCTCCTACCGGGACAGGGGTGGAAACACCATATATTTT

J gene: TRBJ2-7
V gene: TRBV7-8
clone size: .
D gene: .
CDR3 protein: CASSLEAGFREQYF
CDR3 DNA: TGTGCCAGCAGCTTAGAGGCAGGCTTTCGAGAGCAGTACTTC

J gene: TRBJ1-6
V gene: TRBV27
clone size: .
D gene: .
CDR3 protein: CASSLGPKASPLHF
CDR3 DNA: TGTGCCAGCAGTTTGGGCCCTAAGGCTTCACCCCTCCACTTT

J gene: TRBJ1-2
V gene: TRBV6-5
clone size: .
D gene: .
CDR3 protein: CASSYSPAETNYGYTF
CDR3 DNA: TGTGCCAGCAGTTACTCCCCGGCGGAAACTAACTATGGCTACACCTTC

J gene: TRBJ2-5
V gene: TRBV7-9
clone size: few
D gene: TRBD1
CDR3 protein: CASSRTGGAGETQYF
CDR3 DNA: TGTGCCAGCAGCCGCACAGGGGGCGCGGGAGAGACCCAGTACTTC

J gene: TRBJ1-6
V gene: TRBV2
clone size: .
D gene: .
CDR3 protein: CASSRQPSSYNSPLHF
CDR3 DNA: TGTGCCAGCAGTAGACAGCCAAGCTCCTATAATTCACCCCTCCACTTT

J gene: TRBJ2-7
V gene: TRBV15
clone size: .
D gene: TRBD1
CDR3 protein: CATSRDSPGTGGYEQYF
CDR3 DNA: TGTGCCACCAGCAGAGATTCTCCCGGGACAGGGGGCTACGAGCAGTACTTC

J gene: TRBJ2-7
V gene: TRBV4-1
clone size: many
D gene: TRBD1
CDR3 protein: CASSQWAGGNEQYF
CDR3 DNA: TGCGCCAGCAGCCAATGGGCAGGGGGCAATGAGCAGTACTTC

J gene: TRBJ1-2
V gene: TRBV7-9
clone size: .
D gene: TRBD1
CDR3 protein: CASSPGQNVYYGYTF
CDR3 DNA: TGTGCCAGCAGCCCGGGACAGAACGTTTACTATGGCTACACCTTC

J gene: TRBJ2-2
V gene: TRBV10-3
clone size: .
D gene: TRBD2
CDR3 protein: CAISEESSGVGELFF
CDR3 DNA: TGTGCCATCAGTGAAGAGTCTAGCGGGGTCGGGGAGCTGTTTTTT

J gene: TRBJ2-1
V gene: TRBV7-2
clone size: .
D gene: .
CDR3 protein: CASSLALGVAALNEQFF
CDR3 DNA: TGTGCCAGCAGCTTAGCGCTCGGGGTAGCGGCACTCAATGAGCAGTTCTTC

J gene: TRBJ1-5
V gene: TRBV19
clone size: .
D gene: TRBD1
CDR3 protein: CASSIRTGVSNQPQHF
CDR3 DNA: TGTGCCAGTAGTATAAGGACAGGGGTTAGCAATCAGCCCCAGCATTTT

J gene: TRBJ2-7
V gene: TRBV18
clone size: few
D gene: TRBD1
CDR3 protein: CASSPDRGEQYF
CDR3 DNA: TGTGCCAGCTCACCTGACAGGGGCGAGCAGTACTTC

J gene: TRBJ2-7
V gene: TRBV7-2
clone size: .
D gene: .
CDR3 protein: CASSTQQGPLLYEQYF
CDR3 DNA: TGTGCCAGCAGCACCCAACAGGGACCGCTCCTGTACGAGCAGTACTTC

J gene: TRBJ1-6
V gene: TRBV11-2
clone size: .
D gene: .
CDR3 protein: CASSPDMNSPLHF
CDR3 DNA: TGTGCCAGCAGCCCAGACATGAATTCACCCCTCCACTTT

J gene: TRBJ2-1
V gene: TRBV7-3
clone size: few
D gene: TRBD1
CDR3 protein: CASSPDRGPYNEQFF
CDR3 DNA: TGTGCCAGCAGCCCAGACAGGGGGCCCTACAATGAGCAGTTCTTC

J gene: TRBJ1-4
V gene: TRBV9
clone size: .
D gene: .
CDR3 protein: CASSVRGVATNEKLFF
CDR3 DNA: TGTGCCAGCAGCGTCAGAGGAGTTGCAACTAATGAAAAACTGTTTTTT

J gene: TRBJ1-1
V gene: TRBV6-5
clone size: .
D gene: .
CDR3 protein: CASSYLGGTEAFF
CDR3 DNA: TGTGCCAGCAGTTACTTAGGCGGCACTGAAGCTTTCTTT

J gene: TRBJ1-2
V gene: TRBV16
clone size: once
D gene: .
CDR3 protein: CASSLQYTSTNYGYTF
CDR3 DNA: TGTGCCAGCAGCCTACAGTACACGTCCACTAACTATGGCTACACCTTC

J gene: TRBJ1-2
V gene: TRBV19
clone size: .
D gene: .
CDR3 protein: CASTPNPLGGGYGYTF
CDR3 DNA: TGTGCCAGTACCCCAAACCCCCTAGGGGGTGGCTATGGCTACACCTTC

J gene: TRBJ2-4
V gene: TRBV5-1
clone size: .
D gene: .
CDR3 protein: CASSSTVGGRKYF
CDR3 DNA: TGCGCCAGCAGCTCGACAGTGGGGGGGCGGAAGTACTTC

J gene: TRBJ1-5
V gene: TRBV6-6
clone size: .
D gene: .
CDR3 protein: CASSQMRGASNQPQHF
CDR3 DNA: TGTGCCAGCAGCCAAATGCGGGGGGCAAGCAATCAGCCCCAGCATTTT

J gene: TRBJ2-7
V gene: TRBV7-2
clone size: .
D gene: .
CDR3 protein: CASSSGLPRLPSNEQYF
CDR3 DNA: TGTGCCAGCAGCTCAGGCCTACCTCGGTTACCCAGCAACGAGCAGTACTTC

J gene: TRBJ1-2
V gene: TRBV19
clone size: .
D gene: .
CDR3 protein: CASSIPGQPYYGYTF
CDR3 DNA: TGTGCCAGTAGTATCCCCGGACAGCCATACTATGGCTACACCTTC

J gene: TRBJ1-2
V gene: TRBV12-3/TRBV12-4
clone size: .
D gene: .
CDR3 protein: CASSLGSSYGYTF
CDR3 DNA: TGTGCCAGCAGTTTGGGCAGTAGCTATGGCTACACCTTC